The 26 T cell receptor beta chains given below trace back to one sample, sequenced in a study of identical twins (dated by TCRdb to about 2016). To prepare the library, 5' RACE was applied. Sequencing was carried out with an Illumina HiSeq 2000. TCRdb handled the public reads itself, with Q25 trimming in fastp and clone calling in MiXCR, and kept productive beta chains. Rows matching on CDR3 protein sequence are summarized as one entry with the most common DNA and genes. The sample table records under 400,000 distinct CDR3 sequences; roughly 9% of these occur just once. The ten most abundant clones make up over 7% of the sample. Sequencing was performed on naive T cells sorted from blood. Explained via the paper, the cell subset or site label denotes: cells isolated with a human naive T-cell isolation kit. These receptors were taken from a woman aged 45 to 65 in good health.

V gene TRBV11-2 combines with J gene TRBJ1-1; D not resolved. Germline loops: CDR1 SGHAT, CDR2 FQNNGV. The CDR3 consists of 14 residues. The V end was cut by 6 bases, the J end by 1 base, with 12 bases between. CDR3 residues: CASRGYRQNTEAFF. CDR3 coding DNA: TGTGCCAGCAGGGGGTACAGACAGAACACTGAAGCTTTCTTT.

V usage is TRBV25-1 and J usage is TRBJ2-7, with D unclear. Germline loops: CDR1 MGHDK, CDR2 SYGVNS. Trimming left V 2 bases short and J 7 bases short, with 6 bases between. CDR3 size: 11 residues. For the CDR3, the DNA is TGTGCCAGCAGTGAACTGTGGGAGCAGTACTTC. The encoded protein is CASSELWEQYF.

This clonotype was seen ten or more times. The chain is built from TRBV10-3 and TRBJ2-1; weak D call: TRBD1 (5 bases). CDR3 length equals 15 residues. Germline V lookup: CDR1 ENHRY, CDR2 SYGVKD. V lost 2 bases to trimming and J lost 1 base, with 9 bases between them. The CDR3 DNA reads as TGTGCCATCAGTGAGGGTGCAGGGTCCTACAATGAGCAGTTCTTC. Encoded protein: CAISEGAGSYNEQFF.

This clonotype has only a few counts. This chain uses TRBV6-5 with TRBJ2-7; perhaps TRBD1 as D (6 bases). The CDR3 totals 15 residues. CDR1 and CDR2 from the germline V gene are MNHEY and SVGAGI. V shed 6 bases and J shed 0 bases, with 15 bases lying between them. CDR3 nucleotides: TGTGCCAGCAGCCGAGACAGGACGAGCTCCTACGAGCAGTACGTC. Translated: CASSRDRTSSYEQYV.

Ten or more counts support this clonotype. V and J are TRBV7-3 and TRBJ1-2; D gene unclear. In germline, CDR1 is SGHTA, CDR2 FQGTGA. Trimming stripped 3 bases from V and 6 bases from J, with 17 bases between. CDR3 length: 15 residues. CDR3 DNA sequence: TGTGCCAGCAGCTTGGAAGGGAGAAAAGGCGATGGCTACACCTTC. This encodes CASSLEGRKGDGYTF.

This clonotype was recorded a few times. This chain links TRBV5-1 with TRBJ2-7; 10 nucleotides match TRBD1. CDR1 is SGHRS, CDR2 YFSETQ, per germline. Losses at the gene ends were 4 bases for V and 6 bases for J; bases not matched to a gene: 10. The length of the CDR3 is 15 residues. CDR3 protein: CASSITGTGVGEQYF. CDR3 nucleotide sequence: TGCGCCAGCAGCATCACCGGGACAGGGGTGGGCGAGCAGTACTTC. The entire variable domain, with the rest obtained from reference TRBV5-1 and TRBJ2-7, is as follows: KAGVTQTPRYLIKTRGQQVTLSCSPISGHRSVSWYQQTPGQGLQFLFEYFSETQRNKGNFPGRFSGRQFSNSRSEMNVSTLELGDSALYLCASSITGTGVGEQYFGPGTRLTVT.

The chain couples TRBV29-1 to TRBJ2-7; weak D call: TRBD2 (5 bases). V shed 8 bases and J shed 1 base, with 12 bases lying between them. The V gene's germline CDR1 is SQVTM and CDR2 ANQGSEA. CDR3 size: 12 residues. The CDR3 DNA reads TGCAGCAAGGGAGCTTTATCCTACGAGCAGTACGTC. Translated, it gives CSKGALSYEQYV.

The chain joins TRBV5-1 to TRBJ1-1; D gene unclear. This CDR3 has 13 amino acids. The V and J ends lost 0 bases and 6 bases respectively, with 9 bases between them. Germline CDR1 and CDR2: SGHRS and YFSETQ. CDR3 amino acids: CASSLAGPSEAFF. CDR3 nucleotide sequence: TGCGCCAGCAGCTTGGCCGGTCCCTCTGAAGCTTTCTTT.

The chain combines TRBV7-9 with TRBJ2-7; D might be TRBD1 (5 bases). CDR1 is SEHNR, CDR2 FQNEAQ, per germline (reference sequence). V gave up 1 base and J gave up 0 bases, with 7 bases separating them. The CDR3 length is 14 residues. This CDR3 is CASSLGQPSYEQYF. The CDR3 DNA follows: TGTGCCAGCAGCTTAGGACAGCCCTCCTACGAGCAGTACTTC.

This clonotype occurred many times. The chain recombines TRBV12-3 or TRBV12-4 with TRBJ2-3, with a weak D call TRBD1 (7 bases). The ends were cut back, 1 base at V and 3 bases at J, with 11 bases in the middle. CDR3 length: 15 residues. The DNA for the CDR3 is TGTGCCAGCAGTTTAGGGGCAGGGGGGACAGATACGCAGTATTTT. It encodes CASSLGAGGTDTQYF.

In this sample, this clonotype turned up many times. J is TRBJ2-2 and V is TRBV7-8; D uncertain. Trimming pared 5 bases from V and 5 bases from J, leaving 3 bases between. The germline CDR1 and CDR2 sequences are SGHVS and FQNEAQ. The CDR3 is 11 amino acids. The CDR3 sequence is CASSETGELFF. CDR3 DNA: TGTGCCAGCAGCGAAACCGGGGAGCTGTTTTTT.

This clonotype was recorded a few times. V gene TRBV13 combines with J gene TRBJ2-7; 7 bases line up with TRBD2. V lost 0 bases, J lost 3 bases, and 2 bases stayed unmatched. This CDR3 is 14 amino acids long. Germline lookup yields CDR1 PRHDT and CDR2 FYEKMQ (reference sequence). CDR3 DNA sequence: TGTGCCAGCAGCTTAGGACTAGCGTTCTACGAGCAGTACTTC. It specifies CASSLGLAFYEQYF.

This sequence joins TRBV20-1 and TRBJ2-3; D unresolved. Germline V gene data show CDR1 as DFQATT and CDR2 as SNEGSKA (reference sequence). V was trimmed by 0 bases and J by 3 bases, leaving 19 bases between them. This CDR3 spans 17 amino acids. CDR3: CSARDVTGPQGTDTQYF. The CDR3 DNA reads as TGCAGTGCTAGAGATGTCACCGGGCCCCAAGGAACAGATACGCAGTATTTT.

This clonotype was counted only a few times. The chain links TRBV6-1 to TRBJ2-3, with 7 bases aligning to TRBD1. J lost 9 bases, V lost 1 base, and 7 bases had no gene match. This CDR3 is 14 amino acids long. Germline CDR1 is MNHNS and CDR2 is SASEGT. The CDR3 coding sequence is TGTGCCAGCAGTGAAGGACAGGGAAGGATGACGCAGTATTTT. This sequence encodes CASSEGQGRMTQYF.

In this sample, this clonotype turned up many times. CDR3 nucleotide sequence: TGCAGCGTGGGCCAGACAGGGTCGGCCAAAAACATTCAGTACTTC. Its translation: CSVGQTGSAKNIQYF. The rearrangement uses TRBV29-1 and TRBJ2-4; 7 bases are a match to TRBD1. The V segment lost 6 bases and the J segment 1 base; nucleotides outside the gene matches: 9. This CDR3 region has 15 residues. In germline, CDR1 is SQVTM, CDR2 ANQGSEA.

The chain uses TRBV7-9 and TRBJ2-5; 10 bases are shared with TRBD1. Germline V lookup: CDR1 SEHNR, CDR2 FQNEAQ (reference sequence). The CDR3 loop spans 14 amino acids. V was pared by 6 bases and J by 5 bases, with 6 bases of the junction left unmatched. CDR3 sequence (DNA): TGTGCCAGCAGTATCGGGGACAGGGGTGAGACCCAGTACTTC. This gives the protein CASSIGDRGETQYF.

This chain joins TRBV11-2 and TRBJ2-1, with 7 bases matching TRBD2. V trimming: 7 bases; J trimming: 11 bases; junction bases outside the gene matches: 20. This CDR3 has 16 residues. Germline lookup yields CDR1 SGHAT and CDR2 FQNNGV. For the CDR3, the DNA is TGTGCCAGCAACGATAGGGGAGATTCGGGGGAGGGCCAGCAGTTCTTC. It codes for CASNDRGDSGEGQQFF.

This clonotype was counted ten times or more. This rearrangement joins TRBV12-3 or TRBV12-4 to TRBJ1-3; no reliable D call. Trimming shortened V by 1 base and J by 0 bases, and 10 bases separated the two germline ends. This CDR3 has 16 amino acids. Here the CDR3 DNA reads TGTGCCAGCAGTTTAGGGCCCCGGGGCTCTGGAAACACCATATATTTT. Its translation: CASSLGPRGSGNTIYF.

The V gene is TRBV20-1, the J gene TRBJ1-5, with D maybe TRBD1 (6 bases). V lost 1 base, J lost 5 bases, and 12 bases lay in between. From germline, CDR1 is DFQATT and CDR2 SNEGSKA (reference sequence). This CDR3 comprises 14 residues. Here the CDR3 DNA reads TGCAGTGCTAGAGTACAGGGAAGGGATCAGCCCCAGCATTTT. This gives the protein CSARVQGRDQPQHF.

Worth noting for this clonotype: A single base separates this from a much larger clone, so it may be a read error. J is TRBJ2-3 and V is TRBV6-1; D not certain. Germline values: CDR1 MNHNS, CDR2 SASEGT. V lost 4 bases and J 2 bases, leaving 13 bases between the germline ends. The CDR3 runs 15 residues. In DNA form, the CDR3 reads TGTGCCAGCAGTGTGAATAGCAAGAACACAGATACGCAGTATTTT. Translation: CASSVNSKNTDTQYF.

This clonotype was seen a few times. The J gene is TRBJ2-1, the V gene TRBV12-3 or TRBV12-4; no reliable D call. V was pared by 6 bases and J by 8 bases, with 17 bases between. This CDR3 contains 14 residues. The CDR3 loop reads CASRPYRISDEQFF. In DNA form, the CDR3 reads TGTGCCAGCAGACCTTATAGGATATCGGATGAGCAGTTCTTC.

CDR3 residues: CASSTFPLRTSGRDYNEQFF. CDR3 in DNA: TGTGCCAGCAGTACCTTCCCCCTCCGTACTAGCGGTCGGGACTACAATGAGCAGTTCTTC. The chain carries TRBV12-3 or TRBV12-4 and TRBJ2-1, with TRBD2 matching over 8 bases. V trimming: 5 bases; J trimming: 3 bases; junction bases outside the gene matches: 21. CDR3 size: 20 residues.

The chain is built from TRBV9 and TRBJ2-5; 8 bases agree with TRBD2. Trimming removed 0 bases from V and 4 bases from J; junction bases left unmatched: 5. Germline CDR1 reads SGDLS; CDR2 reads YYNGEE. The CDR3 is made up of 15 amino acids. The CDR3 region has the DNA TGTGCCAGCAGCGTAGCTAACGCGGGAGGAGAGACCCAGTACTTC. It encodes CASSVANAGGETQYF.

In this sample, this clonotype turned up a few times. V and J are TRBV5-6 and TRBJ2-1, with a tentative D call TRBD1 (6 bases). CDR3 length equals 15 residues. CDR1 SGHDT and CDR2 YYEEEE come from the germline V gene. Trimming removed 3 bases from V and 1 base from J, with 11 bases in between. The DNA for the CDR3 is TGTGCCAGCAGCTCCACAGGGCAATCCTACAATGAGCAGTTCTTC. Translated, it gives CASSSTGQSYNEQFF.

The sample holds many counts of this clonotype. The V call is TRBV7-8, the J call TRBJ1-1, with TRBD1 as a possible D gene (5 bases). Germline-derived CDR1 and CDR2 are SGHVS and FQNEAQ. Trimming removed 2 bases from V and 0 bases from J, with 13 bases in between. The CDR3 spans 16 residues. The CDR3 here is CASSLNPRGLNTEAFF. The CDR3 DNA reads as TGTGCCAGCAGCTTAAATCCAAGGGGTCTGAACACTGAAGCTTTCTTT. Variable domain in full (rest from reference TRBV7-8 and TRBJ1-1): GAGVSQSPRYKVAKRGQDVALRCDPISGHVSLFWYQQALGQGPEFLTYFQNEAQLDKSGLPSDRFFAERPEGSVSTLKIQRTQQEDSAVYLCASSLNPRGLNTEAFFGQGTRLTVV.

This clonotype came up many times. V usage is TRBV28 and J usage is TRBJ1-6; tentative D call: TRBD1 (5 bases). Germline CDR1 and CDR2: MDHEN and SYDVKM. V was trimmed by 2 bases and J by 6 bases, leaving 14 bases between them. This CDR3 has 16 residues. CDR3 region: CASSLMLGQGNSPLHF. CDR3 in DNA: TGTGCCAGCAGTTTAATGCTTGGCCAGGGTAATTCACCCCTCCACTTT.